Each of the 5 T cell receptor beta chains below was sequenced from the same sample in a study of blood T cell repertoires in COVID-19. Using immunoSEQ multiplex PCR, the repertoire was profiled, and TCRdb retains in-frame clones only, with some absent. The table records about 220,000 clones, 70% to 85% of them present only once. Sequenced input: PBMCs or T cells enriched from blood (not recorded which). These receptor sequences come from a woman aged 60-70 years who had recovered from COVID-19.

This clone is a singleton in its sample. The rearrangement links TRBV9 to TRBJ1-2; D might be TRBD1 (6 bases). Germline V CDR1 and CDR2: SGDLS, YYNGEE. The V end lost 4 bases, the J end lost 4 bases, and 14 bases lay between the germline ends. The CDR3 spans 14 residues. The CDR3 DNA follows: TGTGCCAGCAGCCCTCAGGGGCAGCTCTATGGCTACACCTTC. Its protein product is CASSPQGQLYGYTF.

The chain combines TRBV5-6 with TRBJ2-7, with 11 nucleotides matching TRBD2. The CDR3 consists of 15 residues. CDR1 is SGHDT, CDR2 YYEEEE, per germline. Germline trimming cut 4 bases from V and 1 base from J; bases unmatched to any gene: 4. The CDR3 nucleotides are TGTGCCAGCAGCCCGGGACTAGCGGCATCCTACGAGCAGTACTTC. This gives the protein CASSPGLAASYEQYF.

The V call is TRBV7-9, the J call TRBJ1-2; D perhaps matches TRBD1 (5 bases). The ends were cut back, 5 bases at V and 0 bases at J, with 13 bases in the middle. Germline lookup yields CDR1 SEHNR and CDR2 FQNEAQ (reference sequence). This CDR3 contains 15 residues. The CDR3 bases are TGTGCCAGCAGCCGGGGGACGGAAGCTAACTATGGCTACACCTTC. Translated: CASSRGTEANYGYTF.

The chain links TRBV6-6 to TRBJ1-1; D is possibly TRBD1 (5 bases). Germline CDR1 is MNHNY and CDR2 is SVGAGI (reference sequence). Trimming cost V 4 bases and J 3 bases, with 18 bases left between them. CDR3 length: 16 amino acids. CDR3 in DNA: TGTGCCAGCAGTTCTACTCACGGTGGCAGGGACACTGAAGCTTTCTTT. It codes for CASSSTHGGRDTEAFF.

This clone was seen only a few times. This sequence joins TRBV12-3 or TRBV12-4 and TRBJ2-7; D is possibly TRBD2 (5 bases). Trimming removed 6 bases from V and 6 bases from J, with 12 bases in between. This CDR3 contains 12 residues. The chain's CDR3 is CASSSWRAEQYF. The CDR3, as DNA: TGTGCCAGCAGCTCCTGGCGGGCCGAGCAGTACTTC.